Given below is one T cell receptor beta chain in context. Its antigen is not known. This sample was taken from a study of T cells expressing NK-cell markers. Study details: The study sequenced eight donors, seven HCMV-seropositive and one seronegative.

The CDR3 extends over 16 amino acids. Per the germline V gene, CDR1 is SEHNR and CDR2 is FQNEAQ (reference sequence). Overall study findings and caveats: Dominant NKG2C+ clonotypes were found to form about 1.0-7.5% of CD8+ T cells in over 5 donors. Whether expanded NKG2C-expressing T cell clones recognize HCMV is unknown.

TCR beta cDNA was generated via 5'RACE template switching incorporating UMIs. After re-calling the 5' RACE reads, TCRdb lists one entry per CDR3 protein, DNA absent. The table for this sample gives around 470,000 distinct CDR3 sequences. The chain recombines TRBV7-9 with TRBJ2-5; lacking DNA, the TRBD1 call made by TCRdb goes unchecked. The TCR originated in a woman in her fifties or sixties in good health. What was sequenced was blood T cells: a sorted CD56 or NKG2C T cell subset, CD4+ or CD8+ T cells, or bulk PBMC T cells (not recorded which). The CDR3: CASSLWTVQWKETQYF.